These T cell receptor beta chains were read from a single sample in a study of T cell responses to AZD1222 COVID-19 vaccine. Sequencing used immunoSEQ multiplex PCR; TCRdb keeps in-frame clones, though not all of them. This table has about 97,000 clones, roughly 84% appearing once. This sample comprised peripheral blood, obtained on day 0 of AZD1222 vaccination. Receptors originate from an adult in good health. CDR3s include the opening cysteine and the closing phenylalanine or tryptophan. Fields, in order: D gene, J gene, V gene, clone size, CDR3 protein, CDR3 DNA. The D gene is left open where the match is weak. Size values are once, few and many counts, or a class for expanded clones, and some rows have none.

NA TRBJ1-1 TRBV27 NA CASNPQGSAITEAFF TGTGCCAGTAATCCGCAGGGGTCGGCGATCACTGAAGCTTTCTTT
NA TRBJ1-3 TRBV30 NA CAWSPRTYGNTIYF TGTGCCTGGAGTCCTCGGACTTATGGAAACACCATATATTTT
NA TRBJ2-3 TRBV29-1 NA CSVVEVTDTQYF TGCAGCGTTGTTGAGGTAACAGATACGCAGTATTTT
NA TRBJ1-3 TRBV18 NA CASSPLPQRASGNTIYF TGTGCCAGCTCACCCCTCCCCCAGAGGGCCTCTGGAAACACCATATATTTT
TRBD1 TRBJ2-1 TRBV29-1 NA CSGFEIRGWNEQFF TGCAGCGGATTTGAGATCAGGGGGTGGAATGAGCAGTTCTTC
NA TRBJ2-1 TRBV5-5 NA CASSPAGGPFLF TGTGCCAGCAGCCCCGCTGGAGGCCCCTTTCTCTTC
NA TRBJ1-5 TRBV18 NA CASSPDPSNQPQHF TGTGCCAGCTCACCAGACCCTAGCAATCAGCCCCAGCATTTT
NA TRBJ1-2 TRBV6-5 NA CASSYQGRKNYGYTF TGTGCCAGCAGTTACCAGGGGAGGAAGAACTATGGCTACACCTTC
TRBD1 TRBJ1-2 TRBV5-6 NA CASTQGASWYGYTF TGTGCCAGCACACAGGGGGCGAGTTGGTATGGCTACACCTTC
NA TRBJ1-5 TRBV30 NA CAWSARGGFRQPQHF TGTGCCTGGAGTGCGCGGGGAGGGTTTCGTCAGCCCCAGCATTTT
NA TRBJ2-3 TRBV11-2 NA CASSYLALPLDTQYF TGTGCCAGCAGCTACCTCGCTCTACCTCTAGATACGCAGTATTTT
NA TRBJ1-1 TRBV6-5 few CASSSFGPPRTEAFF TGTGCCAGCAGTTCCTTCGGCCCGCCCCGCACTGAAGCTTTCTTT
TRBD1 TRBJ2-7 TRBV13 NA CASSSGQGVPHF TGTGCCAGCAGCTCCGGACAGGGGGTACCCCACTTC
NA TRBJ2-2 TRBV6-4 NA CASSDSGGASTGELFF TGTGCCAGCAGTGACTCCGGGGGCGCGTCTACCGGGGAGCTGTTTTTT
NA TRBJ1-3 TRBV2 NA CASSERGNTIYF TGTGCCAGCAGTGAACGTGGAAACACCATATATTTT
TRBD2 TRBJ2-1 TRBV5-1 NA CASSLGSGGSSSYNEQFF TGCGCCAGCAGCTTGGGTAGCGGGGGTTCGAGCTCCTACAATGAGCAGTTCTTC
TRBD1 TRBJ1-2 TRBV28 NA CASTTGGKGYGYTF TGTGCCAGCACCACAGGGGGCAAGGGATATGGCTACACCTTC
TRBD1 TRBJ2-1 TRBV5-1 NA CASSPAGGSSYNEQFF TGCGCCAGCAGCCCGGCAGGGGGAAGCTCCTACAATGAGCAGTTCTTC
NA TRBJ1-4 TRBV30 NA CAWDTHSSSNEKLFF TGTGCCTGGGATACCCACAGCTCTTCTAATGAAAAACTGTTTTTT
NA TRBJ2-5 TRBV28 NA CASSSSGYQETQYF TGTGCCAGCAGCTCCTCAGGGTACCAAGAGACCCAGTACTTC
NA TRBJ1-5 TRBV12-5 NA CASGLVKGEGNQPQHF TGTGCTAGTGGTTTGGTAAAAGGGGAGGGCAATCAGCCCCAGCATTTT
TRBD2 TRBJ2-1 TRBV19 NA CASSGASGSYNEQFF TGTGCCAGTAGTGGGGCTAGCGGGTCCTACAATGAGCAGTTCTTC
NA TRBJ2-7 TRBV4-1 NA CASSHSDIYEQYF TGCGCCAGCTCCCACAGCGACATCTACGAGCAGTACTTC
NA TRBJ2-2 TRBV13 NA CASSLGRGAPGELFF TGTGCCAGCAGCTTAGGCCGGGGGGCCCCCGGGGAGCTGTTTTTT
NA TRBJ1-5 TRBV6-2/TRBV6-3 NA CASSYSGVRQPQHF TGTGCCAGCAGTTACTCCGGGGTTCGCCAGCCCCAGCATTTT
NA TRBJ1-6 TRBV28 NA CASRYGRMGNSPLHF TGTGCCAGCCGCTACGGCCGCATGGGGAATTCACCCCTCCACTTT
NA TRBJ2-7 TRBV11-2 NA CASSWRPGSGRPYEQYF TGTGCCAGCAGCTGGCGTCCGGGAAGTGGCCGACCCTACGAGCAGTACTTC
TRBD2 TRBJ2-7 TRBV6-6 NA CASSRAGGAYEQYF TGTGCCAGCAGTCGTGCCGGGGGGGCCTACGAGCAGTACTTC
NA TRBJ1-1 TRBV30 NA CASKDRVNTEAFF TGTGCCTCAAAGGACAGAGTGAACACTGAAGCTTTCTTT
TRBD1 TRBJ1-5 TRBV2 NA CASSGQGLSNQPQHF TGTGCCAGCAGCGGACAGGGACTTAGCAATCAGCCCCAGCATTTT
TRBD2 TRBJ2-1 TRBV2 once CASSEMGGSSYNEQFF TGTGCCAGCAGTGAGATGGGCGGGAGTTCCTACAATGAGCAGTTCTTC
TRBD2 TRBJ2-7 TRBV28 NA CASSFLRTSGAEEQYF TGTGCCAGCAGTTTCCTCCGGACTAGCGGGGCGGAGGAGCAGTACTTC
TRBD1 TRBJ1-1 TRBV3-1/TRBV3-2 NA CASSRQGPGAFF TGTGCCAGCAGCAGACAGGGGCCGGGGGCATTCTTT
NA TRBJ1-5 TRBV6-5 NA CASRSTGYSNQPQHF TGTGCCAGCAGAAGTACAGGGTACAGCAATCAGCCCCAGCATTTT
NA TRBJ1-2 TRBV6-6 NA CASRSNYGYTF TGTGCCAGCAGGTCAAACTATGGCTACACCTTC
NA TRBJ1-4 TRBV10-1 NA CASSTGLDEKLFF TGCGCCAGCAGTACCGGGTTGGATGAAAAACTGTTTTTT
TRBD1 TRBJ1-2 TRBV27 once CASSLSGDRAGYTF TGTGCCAGCAGTTTATCGGGGGACAGGGCTGGCTACACCTTC
NA TRBJ1-5 TRBV27 NA CASSPARSGQPQHF TGTGCCAGCAGTCCTGCACGATCTGGTCAGCCCCAGCATTTT
TRBD1 TRBJ2-5 TRBV6-5 NA CASSQDRGQETQYF TGTGCCAGCAGCCAGGACAGGGGTCAAGAGACCCAGTACTTC
NA TRBJ1-3 TRBV7-9 NA CASTPGGVSGNTIYF TGTGCCAGCACCCCGGGGGGCGTATCTGGAAACACCATATATTTT
TRBD1 TRBJ2-7 TRBV18 NA CASSPWTGQTYEQYF TGTGCCAGCTCACCTTGGACGGGACAGACCTACGAGCAGTACTTC
TRBD2 TRBJ2-1 TRBV3-1/TRBV3-2 NA CASSHGGAGDYYNEQFF TGTGCCAGCAGCCACGGGGGAGCGGGGGACTACTACAATGAGCAGTTCTTC
NA TRBJ2-2 TRBV2 NA CASSDVGPNTGELFF TGTGCCAGCAGTGATGTGGGGCCGAACACCGGGGAGCTGTTTTTT
NA TRBJ1-2 TRBV10-2 NA CAARGTGYTF TGCGCCGCCCGGGGGACGGGCTACACCTTC
NA TRBJ2-3 TRBV6-1 NA CASSEDTQYF TGTGCCAGCAGTGAAGATACGCAGTATTTT
TRBD1 TRBJ1-2 TRBV2 once CASSRTGANYGYTF TGTGCCAGCAGTCGGACAGGGGCTAACTATGGCTACACCTTC
NA TRBJ2-7 TRBV2 NA CASSAPLFPEGSLYEQYF TGTGCCAGCAGTGCGCCCCTTTTTCCAGAGGGCAGCCTCTACGAGCAGTACTTC
NA TRBJ1-4 TRBV7-9 NA CASSRGVFNEKLFF TGTGCCAGCAGCCGCGGGGTCTTTAATGAAAAACTGTTTTTT
NA TRBJ2-3 TRBV19 NA CASSIGRGTDTQYF TGTGCCAGTAGTATTGGCAGGGGCACAGATACGCAGTATTTT
NA TRBJ2-2 TRBV3-1/TRBV3-2 NA CASSHLGGFAGELFF TGTGCCAGCAGCCATCTAGGGGGGTTCGCCGGGGAGCTGTTTTTT
TRBD1 TRBJ1-2 TRBV2 NA CASSALGTGNGYTF TGTGCCAGCAGTGCTTTGGGGACAGGGAACGGCTACACCTTC
NA TRBJ1-1 TRBV5-1 NA CASSLVQTTEAFF TGCGCCAGCAGCTTGGTACAGACCACTGAAGCTTTCTTT
NA TRBJ1-4 TRBV11-3 NA CASSPSGNEKLFF TGTGCCAGCAGCCCGTCGGGGAATGAAAAACTGTTTTTT
NA TRBJ1-6 TRBV28 NA CASSFPPHLSSYNSPLHF TGTGCCAGCAGTTTCCCTCCACACCTGAGCTCCTATAATTCACCCCTCCACTTT
NA TRBJ1-2 TRBV7-9 once CASSLGGGAYGYTF TGTGCCAGCAGCTTAGGAGGAGGCGCCTATGGCTACACCTTC